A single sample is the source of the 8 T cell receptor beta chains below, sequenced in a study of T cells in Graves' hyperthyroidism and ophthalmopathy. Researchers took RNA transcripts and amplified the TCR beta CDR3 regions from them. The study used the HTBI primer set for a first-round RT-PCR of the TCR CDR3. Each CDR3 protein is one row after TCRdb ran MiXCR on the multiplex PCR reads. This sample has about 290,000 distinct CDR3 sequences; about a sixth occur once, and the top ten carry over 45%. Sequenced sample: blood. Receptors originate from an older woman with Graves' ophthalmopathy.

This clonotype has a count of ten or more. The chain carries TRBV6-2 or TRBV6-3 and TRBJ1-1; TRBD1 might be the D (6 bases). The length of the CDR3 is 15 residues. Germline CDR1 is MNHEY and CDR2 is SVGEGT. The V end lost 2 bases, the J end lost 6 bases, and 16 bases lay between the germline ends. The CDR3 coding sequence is TGTGCCAGCAGTTACCCCCGAGGGGGGGAGCCTGAAGCTTTCTTT. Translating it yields CASSYPRGGEPEAFF.

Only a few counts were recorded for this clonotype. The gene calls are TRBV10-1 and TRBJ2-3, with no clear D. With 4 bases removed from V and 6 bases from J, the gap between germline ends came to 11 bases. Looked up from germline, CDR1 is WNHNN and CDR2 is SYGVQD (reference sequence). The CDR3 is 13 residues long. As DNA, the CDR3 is TGCGCCAGCAGTGCGACACTGTCGGATACGCAGTATTTT. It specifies CASSATLSDTQYF.

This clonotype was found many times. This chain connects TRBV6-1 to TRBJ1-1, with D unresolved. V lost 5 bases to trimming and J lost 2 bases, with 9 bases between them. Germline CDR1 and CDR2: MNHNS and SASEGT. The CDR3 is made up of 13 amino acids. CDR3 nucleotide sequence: TGTGCCAGCAGTTCCGCGGGAAACACTGAAGCTTTCTTT. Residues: CASSSAGNTEAFF.

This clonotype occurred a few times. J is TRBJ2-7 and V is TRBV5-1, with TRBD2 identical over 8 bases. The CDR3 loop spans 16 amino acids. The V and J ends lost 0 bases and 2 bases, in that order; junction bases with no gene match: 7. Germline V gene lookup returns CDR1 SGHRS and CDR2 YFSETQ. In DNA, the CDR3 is TGCGCCAGCAGCTTGGGGCCTAGCGGGTCCACCTACGAGCAGTACTTC. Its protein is CASSLGPSGSTYEQYF.

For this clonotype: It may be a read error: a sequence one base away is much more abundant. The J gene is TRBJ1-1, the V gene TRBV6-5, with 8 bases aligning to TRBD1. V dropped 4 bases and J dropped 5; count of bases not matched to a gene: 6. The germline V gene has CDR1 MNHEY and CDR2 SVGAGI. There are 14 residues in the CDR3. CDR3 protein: CASSCGQGRTEAFF. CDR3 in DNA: TGTGCCAGCAGTTGCGGACAGGGTAGAACTGAAGCTTTCTTT.

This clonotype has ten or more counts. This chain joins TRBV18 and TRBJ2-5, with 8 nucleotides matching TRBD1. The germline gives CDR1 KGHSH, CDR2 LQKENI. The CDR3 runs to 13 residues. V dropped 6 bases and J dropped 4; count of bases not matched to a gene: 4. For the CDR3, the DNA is TGTGCCAGCTCCCGCGACAGGGGAGAGACCCAGTACTTC. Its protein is CASSRDRGETQYF. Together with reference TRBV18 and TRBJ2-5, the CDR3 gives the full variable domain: NAGVMQNPRHLVRRRGQEARLRCSPMKGHSHVYWYRQLPEEGLKFMVYLQKENIIDESGMPKERFSAEFPKEGPSILRIQQVVRGDSAAYFCASSRDRGETQYFGPGTRLLVL.

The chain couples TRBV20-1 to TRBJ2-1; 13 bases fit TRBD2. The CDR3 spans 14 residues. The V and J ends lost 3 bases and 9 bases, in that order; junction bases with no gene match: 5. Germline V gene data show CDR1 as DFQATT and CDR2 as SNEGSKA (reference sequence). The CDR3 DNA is TGCAGTGCTAGGGGGACTAGCGGGATCGTTGAGCAGTTCTTC. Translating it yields CSARGTSGIVEQFF.

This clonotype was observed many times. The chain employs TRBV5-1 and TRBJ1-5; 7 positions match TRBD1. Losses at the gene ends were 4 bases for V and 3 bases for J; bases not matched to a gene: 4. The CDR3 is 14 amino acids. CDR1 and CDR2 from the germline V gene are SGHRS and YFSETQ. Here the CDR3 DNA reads TGCGCCAGCAGCGAAGGGACAGACAATCAGCCCCAGCATTTT. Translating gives CASSEGTDNQPQHF.